This T cell receptor beta chain comes out of a study of T-cell memory formation after mild COVID-19. Looking at the study overall: Most TCR clusters belonged to a single donor. Findings of the study overall: CD4+ contracting clones lay mainly in CM and EM, CD8+ ones in EMRA.

This clonotype was counted ten times or more. The antigen remains unidentified. The authors produced TCR alpha and TCR beta cDNA libraries with sample barcodes and UMIs by 5'RACE using constant-segment primers. TCRdb processed the 5' RACE reads anew with MiXCR; each CDR3 protein has one entry. The data hold fewer than 700,000 distinct CDR3 sequences, with 20% to 25% observed a single time. The CDR3 loop spans 17 amino acids. With V trimmed by 6 bases and J by 4 bases, 14 bases remained unmatched. Sequenced sample: PBMCs or a T cell subset sorted from them (not recorded which). The genes are TRBV12-3 or TRBV12-4 and TRBJ2-3; TRBD2 aligns across 9 bases. The source of this sequence is an adult woman who had mild COVID-19 (a few samples of this study predate the infection). Cell type and time point are not known. CDR3 in amino acids: CASRTPRREGRADTQYF. The CDR3 DNA reads as TGTGCCAGCAGAACCCCCAGGCGGGAGGGCCGCGCAGATACGCAGTATTTT.